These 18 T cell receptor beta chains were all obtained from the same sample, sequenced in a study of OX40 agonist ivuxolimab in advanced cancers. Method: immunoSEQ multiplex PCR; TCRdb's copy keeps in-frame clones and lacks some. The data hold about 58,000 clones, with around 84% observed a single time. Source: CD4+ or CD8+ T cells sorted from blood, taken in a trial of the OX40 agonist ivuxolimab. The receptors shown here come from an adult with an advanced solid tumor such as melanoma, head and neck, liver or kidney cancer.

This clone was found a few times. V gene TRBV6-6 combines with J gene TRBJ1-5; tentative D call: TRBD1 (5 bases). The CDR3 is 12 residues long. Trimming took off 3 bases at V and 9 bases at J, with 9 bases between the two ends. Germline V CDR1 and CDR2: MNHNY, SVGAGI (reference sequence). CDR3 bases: TGTGCCAGCAGTTATGGGGGGGGGCCCCAGCATTTT. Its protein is CASSYGGGPQHF.

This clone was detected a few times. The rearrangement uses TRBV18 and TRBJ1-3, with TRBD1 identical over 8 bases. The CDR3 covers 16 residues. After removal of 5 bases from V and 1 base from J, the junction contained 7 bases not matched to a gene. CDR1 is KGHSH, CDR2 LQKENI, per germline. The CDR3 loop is CASSTRQGRSGNTIYF. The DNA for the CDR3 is TGTGCCAGCTCAACTCGACAGGGGCGGTCTGGAAACACCATATATTTT.

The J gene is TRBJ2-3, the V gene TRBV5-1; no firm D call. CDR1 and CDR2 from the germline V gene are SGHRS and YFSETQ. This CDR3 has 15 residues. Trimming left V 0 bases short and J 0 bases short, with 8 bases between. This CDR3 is CASSLVPASTDTQYF. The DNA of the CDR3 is TGCGCCAGCAGCTTGGTTCCGGCAAGCACAGATACGCAGTATTTT.

The CDR3 loop is CASSVGRAPNGGYTF. In DNA form, the CDR3 reads TGTGCCAGCAGCGTAGGAAGAGCCCCAAATGGTGGCTACACCTTC. The rearrangement joins TRBV9 to TRBJ1-2; D not resolved. CDR3 length: 15 amino acids. Germline CDR1 and CDR2: SGDLS and YYNGEE. The V end was cut by 0 bases, the J end by 7 bases, with 16 bases between.

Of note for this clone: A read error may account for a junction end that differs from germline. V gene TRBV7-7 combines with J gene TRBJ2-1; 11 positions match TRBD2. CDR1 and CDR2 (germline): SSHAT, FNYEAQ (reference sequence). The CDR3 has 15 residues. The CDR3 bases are TGTGCTAGCAGCCGCCTAGCGGGGGGATACAATGAGCAGTTCTTC. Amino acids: CASSRLAGGYNEQFF.

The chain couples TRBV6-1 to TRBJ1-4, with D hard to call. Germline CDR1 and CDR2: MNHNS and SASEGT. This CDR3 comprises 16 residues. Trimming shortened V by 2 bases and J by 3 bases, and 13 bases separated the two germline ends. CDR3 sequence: CASSESLWGANEKLFF. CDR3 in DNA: TGTGCCAGCAGTGAATCCCTCTGGGGAGCTAATGAAAAACTGTTTTTT.

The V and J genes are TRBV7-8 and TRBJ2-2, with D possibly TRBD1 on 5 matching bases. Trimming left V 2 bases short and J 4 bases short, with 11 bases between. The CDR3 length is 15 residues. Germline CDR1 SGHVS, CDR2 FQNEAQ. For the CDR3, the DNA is TGTGCCAGCAGCTTACAGGGTTATAGCACCGGGGAGCTGTTTTTT. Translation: CASSLQGYSTGELFF.

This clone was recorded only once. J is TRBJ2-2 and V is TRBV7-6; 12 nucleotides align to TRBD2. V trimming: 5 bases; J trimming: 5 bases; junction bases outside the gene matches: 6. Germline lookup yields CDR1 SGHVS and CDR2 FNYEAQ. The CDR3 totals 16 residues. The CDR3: CASSPSGGEWTGELFF. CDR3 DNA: TGTGCCAGCAGCCCTAGCGGGGGGGAGTGGACCGGGGAGCTGTTTTTT.

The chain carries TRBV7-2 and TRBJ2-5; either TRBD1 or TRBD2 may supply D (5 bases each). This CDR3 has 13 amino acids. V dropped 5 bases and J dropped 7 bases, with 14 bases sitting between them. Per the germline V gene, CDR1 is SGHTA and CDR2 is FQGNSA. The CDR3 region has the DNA TGTGCCAGCAGCCCCGGGACCGTTGGGACCCAGTACTTC. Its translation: CASSPGTVGTQYF.

This CDR3 reads CASSLGPPGARNYGYTF. CDR3 DNA: TGTGCCAGCAGCTTGGGCCCCCCAGGGGCGCGGAACTATGGCTACACCTTC. This chain uses TRBV5-6 with TRBJ1-2; D is perhaps TRBD1 (6 bases). Trimming removed 0 bases from V and 2 bases from J, with 17 bases in between. CDR1 SGHDT and CDR2 YYEEEE come from the germline V gene. The CDR3 contains 17 residues.

The CDR3 loop is CASSPSGGADYGYTF. The CDR3 region has the DNA TGTGCCAGCAGCCCCAGCGGGGGCGCCGACTATGGCTACACCTTC. The chain joins TRBV7-2 to TRBJ1-2, with a weak D call TRBD1 (6 bases). CDR1 is SGHTA, CDR2 FQGNSA, per germline. Trimming left V 5 bases short and J 3 bases short, with 16 bases between. The CDR3 is 15 amino acids.

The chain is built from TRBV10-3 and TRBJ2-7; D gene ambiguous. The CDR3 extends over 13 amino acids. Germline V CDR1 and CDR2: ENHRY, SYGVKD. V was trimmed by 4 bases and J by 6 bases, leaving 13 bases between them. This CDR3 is CAISGQGNSEQYF. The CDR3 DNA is TGTGCCATCAGTGGCCAAGGGAATAGCGAGCAGTACTTC.

The CDR3 loop reads CATSRGEGETQYF. Here the CDR3 DNA reads TGTGCCACCAGCAGAGGCGAGGGGGAGACCCAGTACTTC. The chain couples TRBV15 to TRBJ2-5; TRBD1 or TRBD2 may be the D gene (5 bases each). V lost 1 base to trimming and J lost 5 bases, with 8 bases between them. There are 13 residues in the CDR3. Germline CDR1 LNHNV, CDR2 YYDKDF (reference sequence). The full variable domain, rest sourced from reference TRBV15 and TRBJ2-5, is DAMVIQNPRYQVTQFGKPVTLSCSQTLNHNVMYWYQQKSSQAPKLLFHYYDKDFNNEADTPDNFQSRRPNTSFCFLDIRSPGLGDTAMYLCATSRGEGETQYFGPGTRLLVL.

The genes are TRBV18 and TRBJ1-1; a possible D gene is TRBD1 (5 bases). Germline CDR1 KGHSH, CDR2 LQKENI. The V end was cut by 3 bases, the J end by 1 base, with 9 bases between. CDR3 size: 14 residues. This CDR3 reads CASSPPGRNTEAFF. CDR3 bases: TGTGCCAGCTCACCGCCAGGGAGGAACACTGAAGCTTTCTTT.

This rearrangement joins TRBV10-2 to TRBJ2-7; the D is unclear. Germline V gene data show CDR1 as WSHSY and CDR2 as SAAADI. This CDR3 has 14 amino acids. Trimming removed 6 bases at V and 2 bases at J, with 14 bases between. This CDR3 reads CASRAGPAAYEQYF. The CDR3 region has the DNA TGCGCCAGCAGAGCCGGACCTGCAGCCTACGAGCAGTACTTC.

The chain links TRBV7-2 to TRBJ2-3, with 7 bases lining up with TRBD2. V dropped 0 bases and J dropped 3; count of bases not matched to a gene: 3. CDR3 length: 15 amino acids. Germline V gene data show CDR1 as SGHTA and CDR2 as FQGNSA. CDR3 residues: CASSLAWGGTDTQYF. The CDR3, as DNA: TGTGCCAGCAGCTTAGCCTGGGGGGGTACAGATACGCAGTATTTT.

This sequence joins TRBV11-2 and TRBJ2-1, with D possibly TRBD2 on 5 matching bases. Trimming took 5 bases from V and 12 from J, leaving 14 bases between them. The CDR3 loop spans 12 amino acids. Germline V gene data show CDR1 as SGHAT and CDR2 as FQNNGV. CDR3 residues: CASSPYREGQFF. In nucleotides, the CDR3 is TGTGCCAGCAGCCCTTACCGAGAGGGGCAGTTCTTC.

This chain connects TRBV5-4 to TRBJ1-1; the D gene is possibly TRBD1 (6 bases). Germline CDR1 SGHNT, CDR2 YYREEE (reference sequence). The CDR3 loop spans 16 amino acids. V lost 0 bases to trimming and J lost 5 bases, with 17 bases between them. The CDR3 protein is CASSLGVGGAVTEAFF. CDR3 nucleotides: TGTGCCAGCAGCTTGGGCGTCGGGGGCGCGGTGACTGAAGCTTTCTTT.